This paragraph reports one T cell receptor beta chain. These data belong to a study of cytomegalovirus exposure and HLA in healthy donors. Looking at the study overall: From donors who were HLA-typed, an early data release held 65 million to 85 million unique TCRs.

Per the germline V gene, CDR1 is SGHRS and CDR2 is YFSETQ. The length of the CDR3 is 14 residues. Germline trimming cut 4 bases from V and 4 bases from J; bases unmatched to any gene: 3. PCR amplification relied on 60 Vbeta primers (plus 13 Jbeta primers). TCRdb keeps only in-frame clones here, not all; method: immunoSEQ multiplex PCR. The table shows some 150,000 clones, with roughly three quarters occurring only once. Sequencing used PBMCs. The chain carries TRBV5-1 and TRBJ2-5; TRBD1 matches 11 bases. This receptor was taken from a woman aged 40 to 55 in good health and CMV-seronegative. CDR3 in amino acids: CASSPGTGGETQYF. CDR3 sequence (DNA): TGCGCCAGCAGCCCAGGGACAGGGGGAGAGACCCAGTACTTC.